Listed below are T cell receptor beta chains from one sample, sequenced in a study of blood T cell repertoires in COVID-19. TCRdb's copy holds only in-frame clones and misses some; the assay was immunoSEQ multiplex PCR. The table has about 250,000 clones, approximately 84% seen once; the top ten hold approximately 8%. Sequenced sample: peripheral blood. These receptors all stem from a woman of 80 years or more with acute or convalescent COVID-19. Each CDR3 is given with its conserved first and last residue. The D gene is left open where the match is weak. Rows may omit the clone size; those that give it use once, few, many or a size class.

.	TRBV18	.	TRBJ1-4	TGTGCCAGCTCACCAGCAGGGAATAATGAAAAACTGTTTTTT	CASSPAGNNEKLFF
TRBD2	TRBV5-1	.	TRBJ2-5	TGCGCCAGCAGTCAGCGGGGGGGCCCCGAGACCCAGTACTTC	CASSQRGGPETQYF
.	TRBV19	.	TRBJ2-2	TGTGCCAGTAGTATATCGGACAACTCACTGGGTGGGGAGCTGTTTTTT	CASSISDNSLGGELFF
TRBD2	TRBV4-2	.	TRBJ2-1	TGTGCCAGCAGCCAAGATCTTGCGGGGGGGGCGCGGAATGAGCAGTTCTTC	CASSQDLAGGARNEQFF
.	TRBV19	.	TRBJ1-4	TGTGCCAGTAGTAGCACAGGAAAGTACTCAACTAATGAAAAACTGTTTTTT	CASSSTGKYSTNEKLFF
.	TRBV6-5	few	TRBJ2-2	TGTGCCATACTAGACCGGAACACCGGGGAGCTGTTTTTT	CAILDRNTGELFF
.	TRBV12-3/TRBV12-4	.	TRBJ2-1	TGTGCCAGCACCCCCGAGGGCCGGACTGAGCAGTTCTTC	CASTPEGRTEQFF
TRBD2	TRBV2	.	TRBJ2-7	TGTGCCAGCAGTGGGCTAGCGGAGATTTACGAGCAGTACTTC	CASSGLAEIYEQYF
.	TRBV6-1	.	TRBJ1-2	TGTGCCAGCAGTGATGATTTTGGCAGGATCTATGGCTACACCTTC	CASSDDFGRIYGYTF
TRBD1	TRBV18	.	TRBJ2-2	TGTGCCAGCTCACCCCCGGACAGGGGCACCGGGGAGCTGTTTTTT	CASSPPDRGTGELFF
.	TRBV14	.	TRBJ1-4	TGTGCCAGCAGCCAGGGGCAGTGGGATAATGAAAAACTGTTTTTT	CASSQGQWDNEKLFF
.	TRBV7-8	.	TRBJ2-4	TGTGCCAGCAGCTTAGAACTGCGACCTGGGGGGATTCAGTACTTC	CASSLELRPGGIQYF
.	TRBV6-5	once	TRBJ2-2	TGTGCCAGCCGGGGAGCGAGCACCGGGGAGCTGTTTTTT	CASRGASTGELFF
TRBD2	TRBV27	.	TRBJ2-1	TGTGCCAGCAGTTTATCCCAGACGACTAGCAGATCCTACAATGAGCAGTTCTTC	CASSLSQTTSRSYNEQFF
.	TRBV19	.	TRBJ2-2	TGTGCCAGTAGTATTTCGACCCGGGGAGGCCGGGAGCTGTTTTTT	CASSISTRGGRELFF
.	TRBV7-2	.	TRBJ1-2	TGTGCCAGCAGCCGTACAGGGAATGGCTACACCTTC	CASSRTGNGYTF
TRBD1	TRBV6-5	few	TRBJ1-1	TGTGCCAGCAGTTCGGTCTACAGGGGAATGAACACTGAAGCTTTCTTT	CASSSVYRGMNTEAFF
.	TRBV11-2	.	TRBJ2-1	TGTGCCAGCAGTTCGAGGGGGAGAGGCTCCTACAATGAGCAGTTCTTC	CASSSRGRGSYNEQFF
TRBD2	TRBV4-1	.	TRBJ2-1	TGCGCCAGCAGCCAAGAATCGGGACTACTATACAATGAGCAGTTCTTC	CASSQESGLLYNEQFF
TRBD2	TRBV29-1	.	TRBJ2-5	TGCAGCGTTGGGTTGGGGGGGACGGAGACCCAGTACTTC	CSVGLGGTETQYF
TRBD2	TRBV4-1	.	TRBJ2-3	TGCGCCAGCAGCCAAGGATCTAGCGGGGGGGCCACAGATACGCAGTATTTT	CASSQGSSGGATDTQYF
.	TRBV2	.	TRBJ1-4	TGTGCCAGCAGACAGACCCTCTATGCAACTAATGAAAAACTGTTTTTT	CASRQTLYATNEKLFF
.	TRBV3-1/TRBV3-2	.	TRBJ1-2	TGTGCCAGCAGCCAAGGGACACCGGTGAGCTATGGCTACACCTTC	CASSQGTPVSYGYTF
TRBD1	TRBV3-1/TRBV3-2	.	TRBJ1-1	TGTGCCAGCAGCCAAGGATGGACAGGGGACGCTTTCTTT	CASSQGWTGDAFF
TRBD2	TRBV6-5	.	TRBJ2-2	TGTGCCAGCAGTCCCGGGGGGAGCGGAGGGGAGCTGTTTTTT	CASSPGGSGGELFF
TRBD1	TRBV10-3	.	TRBJ1-2	TGTGCCATCAGCAAGACAGGGGAGGAGAACTATGGCTACACCTTC	CAISKTGEENYGYTF
.	TRBV7-8	once	TRBJ2-3	TGTGCCAGCAGCTTAGCGCTCTGGTCGAAGCCAGATACGCAGTATTTT	CASSLALWSKPDTQYF
.	TRBV3-1/TRBV3-2	.	TRBJ2-7	TGTGCCAGCAGCCAAAACTCACTGGGCAGCTCCTACGAGCAGTACTTC	CASSQNSLGSSYEQYF
.	TRBV6-4	.	TRBJ1-2	TGTGCCAGCAGTGAAAGAGGTGCGGCGGGCTCCGTTCCCAACTACGGCTACACCTTC	CASSERGAAGSVPNYGYTF
.	TRBV3-1/TRBV3-2	few	TRBJ2-7	TGTGCCAGCAGCCAAGATAGTGCAGGGGATTACGAGCAGTACTTC	CASSQDSAGDYEQYF
TRBD2	TRBV7-2	.	TRBJ2-1	TGTGCCAGCAGCTTAGGACTAGCGGGGGACAATGAGCAGTTCTTC	CASSLGLAGDNEQFF
.	TRBV5-1	.	TRBJ1-6	TGCGCCAGCAGCTTGCCGGCGGCCGACTCCTATAATTCACCCCTCCACTTT	CASSLPAADSYNSPLHF
.	TRBV28	.	TRBJ2-3	TGTGCCTCGTCAGATATTAGCACAGATACGCAGTATTTT	CASSDISTDTQYF
TRBD1	TRBV28	.	TRBJ2-1	TGTGCCAGTTTTGCCGGGACAGCTTTTATTAATGAGCAGTTCTTC	CASFAGTAFINEQFF
TRBD1	TRBV5-1	.	TRBJ1-2	TGCGCCAGCAGCTTGGCCGAGGGACAGGCCCTTGGCTACACCTTC	CASSLAEGQALGYTF
TRBD1	TRBV7-9	.	TRBJ1-2	TGTGCCAGCAGCGTAGACAGGGGCTATGGCTACACCTTC	CASSVDRGYGYTF
TRBD1	TRBV6-5	.	TRBJ1-1	TGTGCCAGCAGGCAGAACAGGGGGGACACTGAAGCTTTCTTT	CASRQNRGDTEAFF
TRBD1	TRBV5-1	.	TRBJ2-2	TGCGCCAGCAGCCGGACAGGGATTGGTAACACCGGGGAGCTGTTTTTT	CASSRTGIGNTGELFF
TRBD1	TRBV3-1/TRBV3-2	.	TRBJ1-2	TGTGCCAGCAGCCAACCCCCTAAAAGGGCAACAGGGGCCTACGGCTACACCTTC	CASSQPPKRATGAYGYTF
.	TRBV6-5	.	TRBJ1-4	TGTGCCAGTAAAAGGGGGTTGGGTGAAAAACTGTTTTTT	CASKRGLGEKLFF
.	TRBV19	.	TRBJ2-7	TGTGCCAGTAGTATATGTCTGCAGGGCTGCGAGCAGTACTTC	CASSICLQGCEQYF
.	TRBV28	few	TRBJ1-2	TGTGCCAGCAGTTTAGGGCCCTACTATGGCTACACCTTC	CASSLGPYYGYTF
TRBD1	TRBV11-2	.	TRBJ1-2	TGTGCCAGCAGCTTGGACAGGGCGCCCTATGGCTACACCTTC	CASSLDRAPYGYTF
.	TRBV23-1	.	TRBJ1-4	TGCGCCAGCAGTCAATCGAGGGGGGGCTCGGCTAATGAAAAACTGTTTTTT	CASSQSRGGSANEKLFF
.	TRBV6-1	.	TRBJ2-3	TGTGCCAGCAGTGAAAGGCCTCAGGGGAACACAGATACGCAGTATTTT	CASSERPQGNTDTQYF
.	TRBV11-2	.	TRBJ2-7	TGTGCCAGCAGCTTATTCTCGGGTAGGGGGTACGAGCAGTACTTC	CASSLFSGRGYEQYF
.	TRBV3-1/TRBV3-2	.	TRBJ1-1	TGTGCCAGCAGCCAAACAGGGAGGAACACTGAAGCTTTCTTT	CASSQTGRNTEAFF
.	TRBV19	.	TRBJ1-2	TGTGCCAGTAGTATAGGGGGGGGATATGGCTACACCTTC	CASSIGGGYGYTF
.	TRBV18	.	TRBJ2-3	TGTGCCAGCTCACCGTATGGAGATCTCGGCACAGATACGCAGTATTTT	CASSPYGDLGTDTQYF